Only a few counts were recorded for the clone carrying this T cell receptor (beta chain). The sample belongs to a study of cytomegalovirus exposure and HLA in healthy donors. PCR amplification relied on 60 Vbeta primers (plus 13 Jbeta primers). Sequenced by immunoSEQ multiplex PCR; TCRdb stores in-frame clones only, minus some. The sample shows roughly 130,000 clones, approximately 67% of them seen only once. The CDR3 runs 15 residues. V dropped 4 bases and J dropped 7; count of bases not matched to a gene: 7. The germline gives CDR1 LGHNA, CDR2 YSLEER. This rearrangement joins TRBV4-3 to TRBJ2-1, with 10 positions matching TRBD2. This receptor was taken from a man between 18 and 29 years old in good health and CMV-seronegative. Sequencing input: PBMCs. The CDR3 DNA reads TGCGCCAGCAGCCGGGCTAGCGGGAGTCTAAATGAGCAGTTCTTC. Translation: CASSRASGSLNEQFF.